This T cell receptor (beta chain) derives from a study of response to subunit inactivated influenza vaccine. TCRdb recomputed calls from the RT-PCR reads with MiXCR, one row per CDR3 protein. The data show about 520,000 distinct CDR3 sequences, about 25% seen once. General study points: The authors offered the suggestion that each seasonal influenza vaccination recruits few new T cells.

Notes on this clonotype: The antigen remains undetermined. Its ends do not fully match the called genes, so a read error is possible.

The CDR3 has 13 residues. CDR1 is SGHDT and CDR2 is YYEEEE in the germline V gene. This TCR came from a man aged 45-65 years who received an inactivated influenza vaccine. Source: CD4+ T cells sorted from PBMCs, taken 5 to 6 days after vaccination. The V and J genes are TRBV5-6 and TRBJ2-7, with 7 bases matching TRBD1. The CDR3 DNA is TGTGCCAGCAGATTGGGACAGTCCTACGAGCAGTACTTC. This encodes CASRLGQSYEQYF.